The rows below give T cell receptor beta chains drawn from one sample of a study of human T cells and chemical hapten exposure. TCRdb reanalysed the RACE reads using MiXCR and keeps one entry per CDR3 protein. The sample has under 45,000 distinct CDR3 sequences; 9% to 12% are singletons. Specimen: whole blood, collected in connection with sensitization to the hapten diphenylcyclopropenone (DPC). The origin of the receptors is a man over 45 with alopecia areata. Some clones in this sample may be carry-over from other donors' samples. CDR3s include the opening cysteine and the closing phenylalanine or tryptophan. D genes are given only for firm matches. Size is stated for part of the rows, as once, few or many counts, or as a class when the clone is expanded.

D	V	J	size	DNA	CDR3
TRBD2	TRBV11-3	TRBJ2-1	many	TGTGCCAGCAGCCCCCGGACTAGCGGGATTCTCGATGAGCAGTTCTTC	CASSPRTSGILDEQFF
NA	TRBV18	TRBJ1-2	many	TGTGCCAGCTCCCGGGGAGGGAGCGACTATGGCTACACCTTC	CASSRGGSDYGYTF
TRBD2	TRBV7-2	TRBJ2-3	many	TGTGCCAGCACCAGCCGAACGGGAGGGCCAGATACGCAGTATTTT	CASTSRTGGPDTQYF
TRBD2	TRBV29-1	TRBJ2-7	NA	TGCAGCGCCGGGACTAGCGGGATTGGCGAGCAGTACTTC	CSAGTSGIGEQYF
NA	TRBV29-1	TRBJ2-3	few	TGCAGCGCCGAATCAGGGATGGGCCTGGGGACCACAGATACGCAGTATTTT	CSAESGMGLGTTDTQYF
TRBD1	TRBV7-2	TRBJ2-7	many	TGTGCCAGCAGCCAGGACAGGCCCCTAGGGCAGTACTTC	CASSQDRPLGQYF
TRBD1	TRBV29-1	TRBJ2-3	few	TGCAGCGTTGGACAGGGCGGATCAGATACGCAGTATTTT	CSVGQGGSDTQYF
TRBD2	TRBV5-1	TRBJ2-5	NA	TGCGCCAGCAGCCGTGAAGCGACTAGCGGGAGTTCATGGCAAGAGACCCAGTACTTC	CASSREATSGSSWQETQYF
TRBD2	TRBV25-1	TRBJ2-7	NA	TGTGCCAGCAGTGAACTAGCGGGACCTAATACCCCCTACGAGCAGTACTTC	CASSELAGPNTPYEQYF
NA	TRBV19	TRBJ2-7	many	TGTGCCAGTAGTGCCTCACGAGGCGAGCAGTACTTC	CASSASRGEQYF
NA	TRBV12-3/TRBV12-4	TRBJ1-6	many	TGTGCCAGCAGTTTCAGGCGCACTACCTATAATTCACCCCTCCACTTT	CASSFRRTTYNSPLHF
TRBD1	TRBV11-2	TRBJ2-2	once	TGTGCCAGCAGCTTCACAGGGGGCTGGAACACCGGGGAGCTGTTTTTT	CASSFTGGWNTGELFF
TRBD2	TRBV28	TRBJ2-7	NA	TGTGCCAGCAGTTGGCGCACTAGCGGGAGGGCACGAACCTACGAGCAGTACTTC	CASSWRTSGRARTYEQYF
NA	TRBV20-1	TRBJ1-2	many	TGCAGTGCGTATCCTCCTTTTGACTATGGCTACACCTTC	CSAYPPFDYGYTF
NA	TRBV3-1	TRBJ2-7	NA	TGTGCCAGCAGCCAAGATAGGGCCTACGAGCAGTACTTC	CASSQDRAYEQYF
NA	TRBV20-1	TRBJ2-1	many	TGCAGTGCTAGAGATGGCAGGGGGGCCTACAATGAGCAGTTCTTC	CSARDGRGAYNEQFF
TRBD1	TRBV27	TRBJ1-5	many	TGTGCCAGCACCCTCAGGGGGCGAGGTGGTCAGCCCCAGCATTTT	CASTLRGRGGQPQHF
NA	TRBV19	TRBJ2-2	many	TGTGCCAGTAGTACATTGACGACCCACACCGGGGAGCTGTTTTTT	CASSTLTTHTGELFF
NA	TRBV28	TRBJ2-7	once	TGTGCCAGCACCCAGGGGGGGGCCCACGAGCAGTACTTC	CASTQGGAHEQYF
TRBD1	TRBV5-5	TRBJ1-3	NA	TGTGCCAGCAGCGCGGGGGACAGCTCTGGAAACACCATATATTTT	CASSAGDSSGNTIYF
NA	TRBV28	TRBJ1-1	many	TGTGCCAGCAGTTCGCGGGTGGAAGCTTTCTTT	CASSSRVEAFF
TRBD1	TRBV3-1	TRBJ2-1	NA	TGTGCCAGCAGCCTAGACAGGGTCCATGAGCAGTTCTTC	CASSLDRVHEQFF
NA	TRBV11-2	TRBJ2-2	few	TGTGCCAGCAGCTTGCTTTCGAACACCGGGGAGCTGTTTTTT	CASSLLSNTGELFF
NA	TRBV28	TRBJ2-2	many	TGTGCCAGCACCCCGTTATCCAGGGACACCGGGGAGCTGTTTTTT	CASTPLSRDTGELFF
TRBD2	TRBV10-3	TRBJ2-7	NA	TGTGCCATCATGGCGACTAGCGGGGTAATTTACGAGCAGTACTTC	CAIMATSGVIYEQYF
TRBD2	TRBV7-2	TRBJ2-7	NA	TGTGCCAGCAGCTTGCTAGCGGGGATGAACGAGCAGTACTTC	CASSLLAGMNEQYF
NA	TRBV11-3	TRBJ2-2	NA	TGTGCCAGCAGCTCGGCGAGGCAGTGGGACGGGGAGCTGTTTTTT	CASSSARQWDGELFF
TRBD2	TRBV7-2	TRBJ2-7	many	TGTGCCAGCAGCACCCAGAGCGGGGGGCGCGAGCAGTACTTC	CASSTQSGGREQYF
NA	TRBV6-1	TRBJ1-5	many	TGTGCCAGCAGTGAAGCTGGGGGTAATCAGCCCCAGCATTTT	CASSEAGGNQPQHF
TRBD1	TRBV10-2	TRBJ2-7	few	TGCGCCAGCAGCCCGGACAGGGCCCCCCTGGGCGAGCAGTACTTC	CASSPDRAPLGEQYF
NA	TRBV11-2	TRBJ1-1	many	TGTGCCAGCAGCCCGATACTATTGAACACTGAAGCTTTCTTT	CASSPILLNTEAFF
TRBD2	TRBV9	TRBJ2-3	NA	TGTGCCAGCAGCCTGGATTGGGCGGGAGGTGGAGATACGCAGTATTTT	CASSLDWAGGGDTQYF
TRBD2	TRBV29-1	TRBJ2-2	many	TGCAGCGTTGCACTAGCGGCTAACACCGGGGAGCTGTTTTTT	CSVALAANTGELFF
NA	TRBV21-1	TRBJ1-6	few	TGTGCCAGCAGCAAGGCGGTAAATTCACCCCTCCACTTT	CASSKAVNSPLHF
TRBD2	TRBV12-3/TRBV12-4	TRBJ2-1	many	TGTGCCAGCAGGGATAGCGGGAATGAGCAGTTCTTC	CASRDSGNEQFF
NA	TRBV5-1	TRBJ1-4	few	TGCGCCAGCAGCAAACAGGGTGCTAATGAAAAACTGTTTTTT	CASSKQGANEKLFF
NA	TRBV12-3/TRBV12-4	TRBJ2-1	many	TGTGCCAGCAGTTTCCCGGGGCCTGGATATAATGAGCAGTTCTTC	CASSFPGPGYNEQFF
NA	TRBV29-1	TRBJ2-5	many	TGCAGCGTTGAACGGCGATTTAGCGGAGAGACCCAGTACTTC	CSVERRFSGETQYF
NA	TRBV28	TRBJ1-2	many	TGTGCCAGCAGTCGGGACGGTAATGTCTATGGCTACACCTTC	CASSRDGNVYGYTF
TRBD1	TRBV11-2	TRBJ2-5	NA	TGTGCCAGCAGCAAAGGCCCAGGGGGTGAAGAGACCCAGTACTTC	CASSKGPGGEETQYF
NA	TRBV4-3	TRBJ2-1	many	TGCGCCAGCAGTAGCTGGAGCAATGAGCAGTTCTTC	CASSSWSNEQFF
NA	TRBV10-3	TRBJ2-5	many	TGTGCCATCAGTCCGAAGCGAAACCCCGGCGAGACCCAGTACTTC	CAISPKRNPGETQYF
NA	TRBV28	TRBJ2-5	many	TGTGCCAGCGCTCGGCAAGAGACCCAGTACTTC	CASARQETQYF
TRBD2	TRBV5-5	TRBJ2-3	many	TGTGCCAGCAGCCAAGCCGGGACTAGCGGGAGGTTTAGCACAGATACGCAGTATTTT	CASSQAGTSGRFSTDTQYF
TRBD1	TRBV28	TRBJ1-1	few	TGTGCCAGCAGTTCGACAGGGGGCATGAACACTGAAGTTTTCTTT	CASSSTGGMNTEVFF
NA	TRBV3-1	TRBJ1-2	NA	TGTGCCAGCAGTCCGAACGAAAGGTACGGCTACACCTTC	CASSPNERYGYTF
NA	TRBV9	TRBJ1-6	many	TGTGCCAGCAGCGTAGGGGACCTCAATTCACCCCTCCACTTT	CASSVGDLNSPLHF
TRBD1	TRBV7-2	TRBJ2-1	many	TGTGCCAGCAGCTCACGGACAGGGGGCATAAATGAGCAGTTCTTC	CASSSRTGGINEQFF
NA	TRBV7-2	TRBJ2-4	many	TGTGCCAGCAGCTTAGTGTCAGGGCGGGAAAACATTCAGTACTTC	CASSLVSGRENIQYF
NA	TRBV7-9	TRBJ2-7	many	TGTGCCAGCAGCCAAGACGTGGGGTTGTCGACCGAGCAGTACTTC	CASSQDVGLSTEQYF
NA	TRBV9	TRBJ2-1	NA	TGTGCCAGCAGCGTAGCTGGGGGACGGACGGGTGAGCAGTTCTTC	CASSVAGGRTGEQFF
TRBD1	TRBV7-6	TRBJ2-6	many	TGTGCCAGCAGCTTAAAGGGACAGGGGGCGAGCGGGGCCAACGTCCTGACTTTC	CASSLKGQGASGANVLTF
NA	TRBV7-8	TRBJ2-1	many	TGTGCCAGCAGACCCGACGGGCTCTACAATGAGCAGTTCTTC	CASRPDGLYNEQFF
NA	TRBV28	TRBJ2-7	few	TGTGCCAGCAGTTCCTTTAGGGAGTTCTACGAGCAGTACTTC	CASSSFREFYEQYF